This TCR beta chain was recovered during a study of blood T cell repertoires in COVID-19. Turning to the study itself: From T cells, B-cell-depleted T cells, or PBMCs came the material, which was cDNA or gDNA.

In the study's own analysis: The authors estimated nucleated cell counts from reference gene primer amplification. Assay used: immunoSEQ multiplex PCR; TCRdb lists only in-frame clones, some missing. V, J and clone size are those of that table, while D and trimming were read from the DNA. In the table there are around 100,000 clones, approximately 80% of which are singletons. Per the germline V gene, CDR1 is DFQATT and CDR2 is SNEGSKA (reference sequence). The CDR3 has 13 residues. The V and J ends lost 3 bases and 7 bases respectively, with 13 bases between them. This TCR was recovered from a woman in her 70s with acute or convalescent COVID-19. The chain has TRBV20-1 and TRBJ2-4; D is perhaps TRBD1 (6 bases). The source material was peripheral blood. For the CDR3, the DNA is TGCAGTGCTAGTTCTGGACAGAGGAACATTCAGTACTTC. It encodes CSASSGQRNIQYF.